This section outlines one T cell receptor beta chain sequence together with its context. No antigen is known for it. The entry originates in a study of T cells expressing NK-cell markers. Turning to the study itself: In the group of eight sequenced donors, seven were HCMV-seropositive and one was seronegative.

Synthesis of TCR beta cDNA relied on 5'RACE template switching carrying UMIs. TCRdb reprocessed the 5' RACE reads and keeps a single row for each CDR3 protein, giving no DNA. This repertoire includes approximately 170,000 distinct CDR3 sequences. Germline CDR1 reads KGHDR; CDR2 reads SFDVKD. CDR3 length: 14 residues. Study-wide points: Also leading the CD3+CD56-NKG2C+ fraction in a handful of donors were these clonotypes.

This sequence joins TRBV24-1 and TRBJ1-5; as DNA is missing, the TRBD1 call by TCRdb cannot be tested. The sequence was collected from a man aged 18-75 years in good health. Sequencing used blood T cells: a sorted CD56 or NKG2C T cell subset, CD4+ or CD8+ T cells, or bulk PBMC T cells (not recorded which). The CDR3 sequence: CATSDDRASQPQHF.